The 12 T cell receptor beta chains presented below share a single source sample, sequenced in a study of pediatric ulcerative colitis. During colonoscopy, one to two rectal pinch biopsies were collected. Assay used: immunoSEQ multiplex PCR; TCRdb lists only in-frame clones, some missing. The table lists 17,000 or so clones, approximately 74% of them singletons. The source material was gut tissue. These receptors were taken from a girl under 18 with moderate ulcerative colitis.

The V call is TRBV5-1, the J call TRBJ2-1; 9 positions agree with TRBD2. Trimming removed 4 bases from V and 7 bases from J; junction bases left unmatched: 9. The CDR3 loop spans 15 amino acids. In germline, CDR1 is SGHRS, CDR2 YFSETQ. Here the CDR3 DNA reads TGCGCCAGCAGCCCGGGACTAGCCCTGAAGAATGAGCAGTTCTTC. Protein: CASSPGLALKNEQFF. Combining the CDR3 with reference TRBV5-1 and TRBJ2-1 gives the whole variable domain KAGVTQTPRYLIKTRGQQVTLSCSPISGHRSVSWYQQTPGQGLQFLFEYFSETQRNKGNFPGRFSGRQFSNSRSEMNVSTLELGDSALYLCASSPGLALKNEQFFGPGTRLTVL.

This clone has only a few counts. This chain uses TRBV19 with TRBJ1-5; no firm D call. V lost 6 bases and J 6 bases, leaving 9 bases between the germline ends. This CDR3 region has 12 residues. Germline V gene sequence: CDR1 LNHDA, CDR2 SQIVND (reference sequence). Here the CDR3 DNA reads TGTGCCAGTAGCTCGCGCGGTCAGCCCCAGCATTTT. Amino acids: CASSSRGQPQHF.

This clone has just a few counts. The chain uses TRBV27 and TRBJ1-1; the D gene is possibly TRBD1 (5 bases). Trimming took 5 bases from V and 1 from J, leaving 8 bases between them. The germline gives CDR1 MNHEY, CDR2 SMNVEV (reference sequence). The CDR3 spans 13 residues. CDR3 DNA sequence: TGTGCCAGCAGTCCCAGGGAGAACACTGAAGCTTTCTTT. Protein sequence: CASSPRENTEAFF.

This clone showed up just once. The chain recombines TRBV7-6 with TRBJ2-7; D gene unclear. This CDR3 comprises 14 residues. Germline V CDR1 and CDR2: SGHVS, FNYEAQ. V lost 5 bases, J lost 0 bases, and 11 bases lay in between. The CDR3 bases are TGTGCCAGCAGCCCAAGGGTCAGCTCCTACGAGCAGTACTTC. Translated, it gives CASSPRVSSYEQYF.

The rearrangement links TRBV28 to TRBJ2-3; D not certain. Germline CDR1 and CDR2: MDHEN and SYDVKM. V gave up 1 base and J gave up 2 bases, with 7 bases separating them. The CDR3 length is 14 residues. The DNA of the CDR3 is TGTGCCAGCAGTTTATCGGCAGTCACAGATACGCAGTATTTT. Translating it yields CASSLSAVTDTQYF.

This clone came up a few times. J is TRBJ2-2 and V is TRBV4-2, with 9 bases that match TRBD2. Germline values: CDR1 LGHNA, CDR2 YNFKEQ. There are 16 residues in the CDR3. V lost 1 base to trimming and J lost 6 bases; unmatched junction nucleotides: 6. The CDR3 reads CASSQVIAGASGELFF. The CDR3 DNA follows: TGTGCCAGCAGCCAAGTGATAGCGGGAGCTTCCGGGGAGCTGTTTTTT.

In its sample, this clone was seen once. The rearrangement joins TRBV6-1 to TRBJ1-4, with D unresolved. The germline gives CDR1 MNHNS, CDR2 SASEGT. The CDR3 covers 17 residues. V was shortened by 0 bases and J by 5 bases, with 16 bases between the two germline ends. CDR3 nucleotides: TGTGCCAGCAGTGAAGCGTCTAGGCGGACGAGAAATGAAAAACTGTTTTTT. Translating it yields CASSEASRRTRNEKLFF.

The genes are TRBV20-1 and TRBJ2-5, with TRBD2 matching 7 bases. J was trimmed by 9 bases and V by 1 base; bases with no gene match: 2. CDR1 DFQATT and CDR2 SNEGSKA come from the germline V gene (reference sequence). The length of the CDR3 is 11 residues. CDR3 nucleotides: TGCAGTGCTAGAGGGGGGAGGGCCCAGTACTTC. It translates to CSARGGRAQYF.

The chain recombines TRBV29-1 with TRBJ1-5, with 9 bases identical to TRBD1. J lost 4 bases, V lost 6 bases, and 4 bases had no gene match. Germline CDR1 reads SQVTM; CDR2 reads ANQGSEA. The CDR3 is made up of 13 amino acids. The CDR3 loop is CSVTQGANQPQHF. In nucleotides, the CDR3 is TGCAGCGTGACACAGGGGGCAAATCAGCCCCAGCATTTT.

In DNA, the CDR3 is TGCGCCAGCAGCCGCTCGGGTACTGGGCCAAACTATGGCTACACCTTC. Residues: CASSRSGTGPNYGYTF. V and J are TRBV4-1 and TRBJ1-2; the D is unclear. The CDR3 length is 16 residues. Trimming cost V 4 bases and J 2 bases, with 17 bases left between them. Germline CDR1 is MGHRA and CDR2 is YSYEKL.

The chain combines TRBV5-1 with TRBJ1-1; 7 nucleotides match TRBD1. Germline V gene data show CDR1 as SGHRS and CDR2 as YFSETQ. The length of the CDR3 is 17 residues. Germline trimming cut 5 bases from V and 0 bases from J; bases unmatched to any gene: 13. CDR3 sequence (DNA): TGCGCCAGCAGTCAAGATATGAACAGGGGAATGAACACTGAAGCTTTCTTT. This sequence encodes CASSQDMNRGMNTEAFF.

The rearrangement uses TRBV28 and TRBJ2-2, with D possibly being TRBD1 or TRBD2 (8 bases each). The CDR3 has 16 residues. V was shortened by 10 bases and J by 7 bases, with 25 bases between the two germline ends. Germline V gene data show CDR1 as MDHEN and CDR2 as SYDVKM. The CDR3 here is CATNPGGAGGLGELFF. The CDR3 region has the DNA TGTGCCACAAACCCCGGGGGGGCAGGGGGCCTCGGGGAGCTGTTTTTT.